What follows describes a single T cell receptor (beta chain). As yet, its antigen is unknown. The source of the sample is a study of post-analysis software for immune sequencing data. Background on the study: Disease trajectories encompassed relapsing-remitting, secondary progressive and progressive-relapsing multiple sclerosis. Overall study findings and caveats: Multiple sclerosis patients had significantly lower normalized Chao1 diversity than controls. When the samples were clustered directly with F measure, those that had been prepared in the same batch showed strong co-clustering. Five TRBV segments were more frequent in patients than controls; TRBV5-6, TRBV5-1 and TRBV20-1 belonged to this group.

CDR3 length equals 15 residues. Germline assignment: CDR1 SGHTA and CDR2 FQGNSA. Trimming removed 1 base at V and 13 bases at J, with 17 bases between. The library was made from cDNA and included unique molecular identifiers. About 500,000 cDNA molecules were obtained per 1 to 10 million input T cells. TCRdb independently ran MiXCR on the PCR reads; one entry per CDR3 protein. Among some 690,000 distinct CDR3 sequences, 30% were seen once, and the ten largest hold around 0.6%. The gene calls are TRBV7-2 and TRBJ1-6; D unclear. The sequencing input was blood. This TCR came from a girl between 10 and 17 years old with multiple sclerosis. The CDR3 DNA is TGTGCCAGCAGCTTAGATCCACACCCAAACTCTCCCCTCCACTTT. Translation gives CASSLDPHPNSPLHF. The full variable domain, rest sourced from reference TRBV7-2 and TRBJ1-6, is GAGVSQSPSNKVTEKGKDVELRCDPISGHTALYWYRQSLGQGLEFLIYFQGNSAPDKSGLPSDRFSAERTGGSVSTLTIQRTQQEDSAVYLCASSLDPHPNSPLHFGNGTRLTVT.